This T cell receptor (beta chain) was obtained from a study of HIV-infected patients and healthy controls. Whole-study results and caveats: In HIV-infected patients, the apparent post-therapy Gini index recovery did not replicate in size-matched data.

Alpha and beta constant-region primers primed reverse transcription of approximately 460 ng RNA. Each of the alpha and beta chains got its own library through chain-specific third strand synthesis with indices. Each molecule carried a 12-nucleotide identifier made of two joined random hexamers added before amplification. In TCRdb, the 5' RACE reads were re-called with MiXCR into one record per CDR3 protein. The table has 15,000 to 20,000 distinct CDR3 sequences, almost 9% seen once. In germline, CDR1 is SGHRS, CDR2 YFSETQ. Trimming took off 3 bases at V and 5 bases at J, with 18 bases between the two ends. The CDR3 is 16 residues long. In regard to this clonotype: Its antigen is currently unknown.

All unsorted peripheral T cells were captured because whole blood was used without fractionation. The sequence was obtained from an adult in good health. The sample taken for sequencing was blood. The V call is TRBV5-1, the J call TRBJ2-1; a weak D match, TRBD2 (6 bases). The CDR3 loop reads CASSSGTHTDNNEQFF. The CDR3 DNA is TGCGCCAGCAGCTCAGGGACTCACACAGATAACAATGAGCAGTTCTTC.